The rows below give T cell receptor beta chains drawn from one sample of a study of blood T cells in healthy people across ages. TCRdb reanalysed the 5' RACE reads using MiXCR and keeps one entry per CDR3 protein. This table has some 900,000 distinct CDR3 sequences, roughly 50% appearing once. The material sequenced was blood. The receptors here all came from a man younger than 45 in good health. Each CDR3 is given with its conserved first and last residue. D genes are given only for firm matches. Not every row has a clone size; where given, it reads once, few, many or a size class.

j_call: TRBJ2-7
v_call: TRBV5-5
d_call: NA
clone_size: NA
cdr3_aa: CASSPGNTYEQYF
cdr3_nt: TGTGCCAGCAGCCCCGGGAATACCTACGAGCAGTACTTC

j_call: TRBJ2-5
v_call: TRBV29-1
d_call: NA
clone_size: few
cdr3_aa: CSVGHQETQYF
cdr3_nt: TGCAGCGTCGGGCACCAAGAGACCCAGTACTTC

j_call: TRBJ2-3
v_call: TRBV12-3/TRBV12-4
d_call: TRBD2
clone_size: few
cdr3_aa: CASSLAGAGGVTDTQYF
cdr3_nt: TGTGCCAGCAGTTTAGCTGGAGCGGGAGGGGTCACAGATACGCAGTATTTT

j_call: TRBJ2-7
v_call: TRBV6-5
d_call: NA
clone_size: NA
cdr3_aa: CASISRGYEQYF
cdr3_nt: TGTGCCAGCATCTCCAGGGGTTACGAGCAGTACTTC

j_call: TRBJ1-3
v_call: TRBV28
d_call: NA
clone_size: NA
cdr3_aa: CASSYISGNTIYF
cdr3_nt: TGTGCCAGCAGTTACATCTCTGGAAACACCATATATTTT

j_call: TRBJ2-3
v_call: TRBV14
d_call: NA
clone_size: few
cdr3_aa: CASSQGGLATQYF
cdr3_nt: TGTGCCAGCAGCCAAGGTGGTCTAGCAACGCAGTATTTT

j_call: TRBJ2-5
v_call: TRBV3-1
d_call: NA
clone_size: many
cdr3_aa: CASSPAYETQYF
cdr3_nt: TGTGCCAGCAGCCCGGCTTACGAGACCCAGTACTTC

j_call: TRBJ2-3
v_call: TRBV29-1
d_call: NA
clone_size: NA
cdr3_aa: CSVEDEAGPDTQYF
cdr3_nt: TGCAGCGTTGAAGATGAGGCAGGACCAGATACGCAGTATTTT

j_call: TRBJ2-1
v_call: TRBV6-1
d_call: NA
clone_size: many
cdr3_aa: CASSDTPRGEQFF
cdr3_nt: TGTGCCAGCAGTGATACACCGAGGGGTGAGCAGTTCTTC

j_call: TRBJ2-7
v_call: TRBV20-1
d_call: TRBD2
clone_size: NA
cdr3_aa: CSATQTSTYEQYF
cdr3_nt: TGCAGTGCCACGCAGACTAGCACCTACGAGCAGTACTTC

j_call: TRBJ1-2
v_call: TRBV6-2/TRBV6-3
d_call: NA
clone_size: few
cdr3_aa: CASSYPGFNYGYTF
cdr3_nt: TGTGCCAGCAGTTATCCCGGTTTCAACTATGGCTACACCTTC

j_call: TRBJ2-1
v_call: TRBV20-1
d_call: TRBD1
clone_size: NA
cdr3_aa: CSAPQGEHNEQFF
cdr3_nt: TGCAGTGCTCCACAGGGGGAGCACAATGAGCAGTTCTTC

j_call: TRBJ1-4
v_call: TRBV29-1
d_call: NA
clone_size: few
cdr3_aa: CSARTEKLFF
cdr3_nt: TGCAGCGCCCGGACAGAAAAACTGTTTTTT

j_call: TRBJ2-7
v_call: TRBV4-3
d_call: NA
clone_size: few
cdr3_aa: CASSPTLGGSSYEQYF
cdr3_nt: TGCGCCAGCAGCCCGACCTTGGGGGGATCCTCCTACGAGCAGTACTTC

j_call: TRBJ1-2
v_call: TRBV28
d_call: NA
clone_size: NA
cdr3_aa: CASSLRAGTPYGYTF
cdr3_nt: TGTGCCAGCAGTTTAAGGGCAGGGACTCCCTATGGCTACACCTTC

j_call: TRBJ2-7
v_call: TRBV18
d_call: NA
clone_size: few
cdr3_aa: CASSPGDLNYEQYF
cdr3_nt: TGTGCCAGCTCACCCGGGGACTTAAACTACGAGCAGTACTTC

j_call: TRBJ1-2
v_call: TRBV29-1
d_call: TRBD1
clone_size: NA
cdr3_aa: CSVVMDRGTYGYTF
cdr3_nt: TGCAGCGTTGTCATGGACAGGGGTACCTATGGCTACACCTTC

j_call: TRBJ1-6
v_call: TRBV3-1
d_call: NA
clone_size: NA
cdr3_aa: CASSRYRDGFNSPLHF
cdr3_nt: TGTGCCAGCAGCCGCTACCGGGACGGATTTAATTCACCCCTCCACTTT

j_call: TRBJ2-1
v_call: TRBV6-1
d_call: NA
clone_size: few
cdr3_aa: CASSERPRRFF
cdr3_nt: TGTGCTAGCAGTGAACGCCCACGACGGTTCTTC

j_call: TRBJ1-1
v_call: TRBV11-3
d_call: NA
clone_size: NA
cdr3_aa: CASSARGVFNEAFF
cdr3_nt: TGCGCCAGCAGCGCGAGAGGAGTATTCAATGAAGCTTTCTTT

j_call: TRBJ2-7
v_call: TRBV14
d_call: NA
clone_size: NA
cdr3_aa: CASSQADPRTEQYF
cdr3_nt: TGTGCCAGCAGCCAAGCGGACCCCCGGACCGAGCAGTACTTC

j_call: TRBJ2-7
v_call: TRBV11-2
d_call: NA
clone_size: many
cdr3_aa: CASSPFNYEQYF
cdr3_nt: TGTGCCAGCAGTCCCTTTAACTACGAGCAGTACTTC

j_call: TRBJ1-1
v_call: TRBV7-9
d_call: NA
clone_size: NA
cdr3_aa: CASSSTQSYTEAFF
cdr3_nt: TGTGCCAGCAGCTCCACTCAGAGTTACACTGAAGCTTTCTTT

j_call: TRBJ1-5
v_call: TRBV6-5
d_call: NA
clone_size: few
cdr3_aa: CASSYSFLGDQPQHF
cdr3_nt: TGTGCCAGCAGTTACTCGTTCCTGGGGGACCAGCCCCAGCATTTT

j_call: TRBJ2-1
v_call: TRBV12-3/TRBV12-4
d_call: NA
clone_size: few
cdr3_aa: CASSSGSRYNEQFF
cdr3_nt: TGTGCCAGCAGCTCCGGGAGCCGCTACAATGAGCAGTTCTTC

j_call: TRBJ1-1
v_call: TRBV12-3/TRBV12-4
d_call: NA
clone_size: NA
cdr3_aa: CASSGQGPLHTEAFF
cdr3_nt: TGTGCCAGCAGTGGTCAAGGACCGCTGCACACTGAAGCTTTCTTT

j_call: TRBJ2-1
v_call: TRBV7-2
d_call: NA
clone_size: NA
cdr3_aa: CASSLGQRQFF
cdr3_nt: TGTGCCAGCAGCCTAGGACAGAGGCAGTTCTTC

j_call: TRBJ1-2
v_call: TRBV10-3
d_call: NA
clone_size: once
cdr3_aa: CAISGLPANYGYTF
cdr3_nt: TGTGCCATCAGTGGCCTCCCGGCGAACTATGGCTACACCTTC

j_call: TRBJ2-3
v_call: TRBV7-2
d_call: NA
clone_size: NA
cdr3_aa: CASTYLDSRTDTQYF
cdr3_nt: TGTGCCAGCACCTACCTAGACAGTCGCACAGATACGCAGTATTTT

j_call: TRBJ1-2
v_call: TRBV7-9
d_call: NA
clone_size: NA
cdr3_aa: CASNTDTNYGYTF
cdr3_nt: TGTGCCAGCAATACTGACACGAACTATGGCTACACCTTC

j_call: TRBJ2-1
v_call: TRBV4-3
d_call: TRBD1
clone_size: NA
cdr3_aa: CASSQGGQGPYNEQFF
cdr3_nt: TGCGCCAGCAGCCAGGGGGGACAGGGACCCTACAATGAGCAGTTCTTC

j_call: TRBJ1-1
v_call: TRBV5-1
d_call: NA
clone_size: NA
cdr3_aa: CASSPGQMTSMNAEAFF
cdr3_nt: TGCGCCAGCAGCCCCGGACAGATGACTTCGATGAACGCTGAAGCTTTCTTT

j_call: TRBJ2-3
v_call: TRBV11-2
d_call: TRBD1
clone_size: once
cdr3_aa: CASQDRASTDTQYF
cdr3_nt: TGTGCCAGCCAAGACAGGGCCAGCACAGATACGCAGTATTTT

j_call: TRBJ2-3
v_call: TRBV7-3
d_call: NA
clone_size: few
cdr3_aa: CASSTTRTDTQYF
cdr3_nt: TGTGCCAGCAGCACGACGCGCACAGATACGCAGTATTTT

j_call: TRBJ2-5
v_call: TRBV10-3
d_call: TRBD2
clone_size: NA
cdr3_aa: CAIQRGGQETQYF
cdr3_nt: TGTGCCATCCAGCGGGGGGGCCAGGAGACCCAGTACTTC

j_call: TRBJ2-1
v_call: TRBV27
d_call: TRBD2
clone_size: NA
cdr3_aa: CASSLLAGVSYNEQFF
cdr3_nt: TGTGCCAGCAGTTTATTGGCGGGGGTCTCCTACAATGAGCAGTTCTTC

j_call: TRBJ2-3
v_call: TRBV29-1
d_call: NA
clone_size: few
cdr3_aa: CSVTGGDTNTDTQYF
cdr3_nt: TGCAGCGTGACGGGGGGCGACACCAACACAGATACGCAGTATTTT